This T cell receptor beta chain was found in a study of T cells in Graves' hyperthyroidism and ophthalmopathy (dated 2019 in TCRdb). Regarding the complete study: Peripheral blood was collected at initial diagnosis, before any treatment. To identify distinguishing TCR V-J signatures, a discovery cohort of 100 patients was used, comprising 40 to 45 with Graves' ophthalmopathy and some 57 with stable Graves' hyperthyroidism. Prospective prediction of ophthalmopathy was tested in an independent validation cohort of 18 to 20 hyperthyroidism patients and 17 patients who later progressed to ophthalmopathy. The approximately 100 discovery patients were divided at random into training and test sets in a 7:3 ratio. Thyroid tissue and blood T-cell repertoires from six Graves' hyperthyroidism patients were also compared in the study. Following sampling, methimazole starting at 30 mg daily was given to hyperthyroidism patients, and high-dose intravenous methylprednisolone was given to ophthalmopathy patients. The paper describes TCR Vbeta CDR3 sequencing of 135 peripheral blood samples, made up of 43 ophthalmopathy patients, some 76 hyperthyroidism patients and around 17 progressor patients. Findings and caveats that apply to the study as a whole: In cross-validation, a model built on a 13 V-J signature told ophthalmopathy apart from stable hyperthyroidism with over 85% sensitivity and approximately 84% specificity, and in testing the same model reached 80%/75%. In validation, the model predicted progression to ophthalmopathy a median of 6.5 months before onset, with approximately 68% sensitivity and roughly 77% specificity. Most expanded thyroid clonotypes (frequency above 0.001) were also found in blood, which suggests that blood repertoires may mirror thyroid immune responses. No statistical method was used to fix the sample size in advance, and group allocation was not hidden from the investigators.

In the ophthalmopathy patients, disease was moderately to severely active, with a Clinical Activity Score of 3 or more, a NOSPECS grade of 4 or more, and a duration of less than 3 months. Patients with uncontrolled infections, other autoimmune diseases, pregnancy or lactation were excluded. Clinical symptoms, serum thyroxine and TRAb, thyroid ultrasound, and orbital computed tomography formed the basis for the diagnoses. PBMCs were separated from roughly 10 ml of fresh peripheral blood using Ficoll-Paque density gradient centrifugation. Total RNA was extracted using Trizol reagent, and RNA quality was assessed on an Agilent 2100 Bioanalyzer. The germline V gene (reference sequence) supplies CDR1 SGHAT and CDR2 FQDESV. The V end loses 3 bases and the J end loses 4 bases, and a stretch of 7 bases separates them. CDR3 length: 13 amino acids, cysteine to phenylalanine. Just CDR3 DNA is preserved here, 39 bases in frame from base 1.

This clonotype was counted ten times or more. The clone's antigen remains unknown. The input lacks base qualities; no much larger clone sits a single base away. The TCR beta CDR3 regions were amplified from RNA transcripts. A first-round RT-PCR of the TCR CDR3 used the HTBI primer set with the Qiagen OneStep RT-PCR kit. A second multiplex PCR round built the libraries, followed by size selection and purification. Paired-end sequencing of the libraries was performed with 100 bp reads on an Illumina HiSeq2000. Per the original workflow: Raw data were processed with SOAPnuke, discarding reads with adapters, uncalled bases, mean Phred below 15, or no exact constant-primer or identifier match. COPE v1.2.5 was used to merge high-quality paired reads, and clonotypes were defined as unique nucleotide sequences. MiTCR v1.1 was used to align the clonotypes against IMGT TRBV, TRBD and TRBJ reference segments. The analysis included only V-J combinations with a frequency above 0.0001, which together covered more than 99% of the repertoires. A TCS score was defined as the ratio of F50 (clonal expansion) to E x V (chaos), with BLOSUM62-based TCRdist applied between CDR3 peptides within each V-J. Welch's t-statistics and random forest reduced fewer than 600 V-J features to 13, which were used in a naive Bayes classifier (R e1071). TCRdb itself trimmed the public reads at Q25 with fastp, ran MiXCR and retained productive beta chains. Identical CDR3 proteins give one entry, which carries the most common genes and DNA. It is TCRdb's table, rather than the study itself, that gives the V and J calls and clone size. In this sample the table shows about 520,000 distinct CDR3 sequences, roughly 25% of which occur a single time. Together, the top ten hold about 11% of the sample.

The sequence joins TRBV11-1 to TRBJ1-5, with no confidently assigned D gene. The TCR was taken from a woman aged 30 to 39 with Graves' ophthalmopathy. Sequencing was done on a sample of blood. For the CDR3, the sequence is CASSLYPNQPQHF. The nucleotide sequence reads as follows: TGTGCCAGCAGCTTGTACCCAAATCAGCCCCAGCATTTT.